This TCR beta chain was identified during a study of CD8 T cells in Susac syndrome (dated by TCRdb to the late 2010s). Regarding the complete study: Among the sequenced Susac syndrome patients, six had clinically active disease and roughly 8 were in clinical remission. CD8+ T cell repertoire clonality was compared between approximately 12 healthy donors, roughly 14 Susac syndrome patients and roughly 15 multiple sclerosis patients. At the time of blood withdrawal, Susac syndrome patients were either therapy-naive, taking corticosteroids (with some also receiving IVIg), or on IVIg alone. Repertoire sequencing was used to test whether CD8+ T cell activation and differentiation in Susac syndrome was antigen driven. Overall study outcomes, separate from this receptor: CD8+ repertoires in Susac syndrome showed clonal expansion, which was highest in CD8+ TEMRA cells and was greater in clinically active patients than in remitting patients. In the total CD8+ and CD8+ TEMRA repertoires, sixteen and five Susac-specific public clones, respectively, were identified. The number of individuals in the TCR sequencing and HLA analysis was acknowledged as relatively small.

V is reduced by 0 bases and J by 1 base, leaving a spacing of 11 bases between them. Including cysteine and phenylalanine, the CDR3 has 15 amino acids. Only the CDR3 portion is preserved as DNA: 45 bases, with reading frame beginning at the first base. The germline V gene encodes CDR1 SGDLS and CDR2 YYNGEE. As concerns this clonotype: It lacks a known antigen. No base quality values were provided; no much bigger clone lies one nucleotide off.

Peripheral blood CD8+ and CD4+ T cells from healthy donors, Susac syndrome patients and multiple sclerosis patients were profiled using high-throughput TCR beta sequencing. The Susac syndrome patients fulfilled recently defined diagnostic criteria for either definite or probable disease. Bulk CD8+ and CD4+ T cells were purified by magnetic negative isolation, whereas CD8+ TEMRA cells were enriched by FACS. Blood was collected in EDTA tubes and processed within 24 hours, with PBMCs isolated through density gradient centrifugation. PBMCs intended for TCR sequencing were frozen in liquid nitrogen and were later thawed in a 37 degrees C water bath. A purity of at least 90% was achieved for sorted or isolated CD4+, CD8+ and CD8+ TEMRA cells. RNA was extracted using the RNeasy kit, and roughly 0.45 to 1 microgram was reverse transcribed with random hexamers. The immunoSEQ multiplex PCR assay, covering 54 Vbeta and 13 Jbeta segments, was used to amplify TCR beta CDR3 regions. To correct PCR amplification bias, a synthetic template baseline was used for both primer optimization and computational correction. On the study's bioinformatics: Reads were assigned to V, D and J genes according to IMGT and analyzed in immunoSEQ Analyzer, with only productive sequences retained. Clonality was computed as one minus Shannon entropy normalized by log2 of the number of productive unique sequences. Public and private clones were assessed among the 100 most prevalent clones of each patient and control. A clone was defined as Susac-specific if it was absent from the healthy and MS cohorts, from some 980 published viral clones and from other ImmuneACCESS disease sequences. The public reads were quality trimmed at Q25 with fastp and then assembled into clones with MiXCR by TCRdb, keeping productive beta chains. Records with the same CDR3 protein are collapsed into one entry carrying the most frequent genes and DNA. TCRdb, not the original authors, processed these V and J calls. This sample comprises around 170,000 distinct CDR3 sequences, 85% to 95% of them detected only once. The top ten clones comprise around 0.16% of the sample.

Sample: CD8+ T cells from PBMCs. This TCR came from a human donor with Susac syndrome. This chain joins TRBV9 to TRBJ2-7; too little of a D gene remains to name it. The bases are TGTGCCAGCAGCGTAGACTGGCTACCTTCCTACGAGCAGTACTTC. It translates to CASSVDWLPSYEQYF.